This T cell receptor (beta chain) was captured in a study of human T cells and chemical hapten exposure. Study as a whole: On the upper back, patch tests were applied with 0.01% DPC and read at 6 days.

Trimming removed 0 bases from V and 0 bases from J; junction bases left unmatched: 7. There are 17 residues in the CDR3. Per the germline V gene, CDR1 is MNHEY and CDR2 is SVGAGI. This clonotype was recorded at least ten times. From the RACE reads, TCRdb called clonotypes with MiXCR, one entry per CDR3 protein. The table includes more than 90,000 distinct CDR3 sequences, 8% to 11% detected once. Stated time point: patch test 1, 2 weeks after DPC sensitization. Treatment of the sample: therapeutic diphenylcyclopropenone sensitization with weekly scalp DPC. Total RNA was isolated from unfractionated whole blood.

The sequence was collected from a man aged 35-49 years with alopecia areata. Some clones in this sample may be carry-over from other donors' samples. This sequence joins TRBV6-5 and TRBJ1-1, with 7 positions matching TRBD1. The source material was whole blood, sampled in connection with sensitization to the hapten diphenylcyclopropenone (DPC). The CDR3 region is CASSYSPPGGLNTEAFF. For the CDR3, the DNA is TGTGCCAGCAGTTACTCGCCGCCAGGGGGGTTGAACACTGAAGCTTTCTTT.